The entry that follows covers one T cell receptor beta chain sequence. The antigen remains undetermined. This sample is part of a study of cytomegalovirus exposure and HLA in healthy donors. The donors comprised healthy bone marrow donors. Study observations and caveats: Researchers catalogued approximately 160 TCR beta chains as cytomegalovirus-associated.

The study ran its PCR with 60 Vbeta and 13 Jbeta primers. This table comes from immunoSEQ multiplex PCR, and its TCRdb copy is limited to in-frame clones, with some not included. The data contain about 140,000 clones, roughly 80% of them singletons. CDR1 and CDR2 (germline): SNHLY, FYNNEI. The CDR3 spans 13 residues. The junction had 5 bases not matched to a gene; V was cut back by 7 bases and J by 6 bases. The source is a woman aged 40 to 49 in good health and CMV-seronegative. Source material: PBMCs. This chain links TRBV2 with TRBJ2-2, with 7 bases lining up with TRBD2. CDR3 loop: CASTRAGPGELFF. The CDR3 DNA is TGTGCCAGCACCCGAGCGGGGCCCGGGGAGCTGTTTTTT.